This T cell receptor beta chain stems from a study of blood T cell repertoires in COVID-19 (dated by TCRdb to the early 2020s). Describing the broader study: Samples covering the acute and convalescent phases of COVID-19 were provided by collaborators in the United States, Italy and Spain. HLA class I and class II types, where available, came from metadata supplied by the sample provider rather than from assay-based typing. Subjects who had been exposed to COVID-19, were actively infected with it, or had recovered from it provided the deeply sampled blood TCRbeta repertoires that made up the dataset. Samples came from the ongoing ImmuneRACE study (first 160 participants) plus 1,254 subjects from 6 global collaborators. Nearly every sample came with metadata listing a de-identified subject ID, COVID-19 status, age in years and sex. The repertoires were released in a freely available public database meant as a resource for research on the immune response to SARS-CoV-2. The material from the prospective study consisted of cDNA or gDNA derived from T cells, B-cell-depleted T cells, or PBMCs. Overall results and qualifications from the work: Clinical and demographic metadata were provided uncurated, with the amount varying by source and participant.

V is clipped by 8 bases and J by 10 bases, and the sequence between their germline boundaries is 15 bases long. Measured from the cysteine to the phenylalanine, the CDR3 is 13 residues long. Of all the DNA, just the CDR3 is kept, 39 bases in frame from base 1. In the germline V gene (reference sequence), CDR1 corresponds to MNHEY and CDR2 to SMNVEV. Collaborating institutions collected whole blood in K2EDTA tubes following their own protocols. Collaborator samples were shipped for TCRbeta analysis as frozen whole blood, isolated PBMCs, or DNA extracted from either sample type. Comments on this clone: The antigen it recognizes is unknown. No clone much larger than this one lies a single base away; base qualities are absent.

TCRbeta CDR3 regions were amplified from genomic DNA by means of the immunoSEQ Assay, a bias-controlled multiplex PCR. Processing in the source paper ran as follows. Nucleated cell counts per sample were estimated from amplification of reference gene primers within the assay. Sequence reads were collapsed and filtered to measure the absolute abundance of every unique TCRbeta CDR3 rearrangement. For each sample, productive Simpson clonality was calculated as the square root of Simpson's diversity index over productive rearrangements. Not all clones reach the TCRdb copy of this immuneACCESS table, which keeps in-frame sequences only. Checked studies attribute under half of the gap to unresolved V genes and leave the rest unexplained. That table is the source of V, J and clone size, and D and trimming were worked out from the DNA. The sample profile shows roughly 100,000 clones; around 86% of them were found once. The ten largest account for 30% to 45% of the sample.

In this chain, TRBV27 is recombined with TRBJ1-6; the D gene is perhaps TRBD1, on 6 matching bases. The sample comprised peripheral blood. The clonotype originates from a man at least 80 years old with acute or convalescent COVID-19. The CDR3 protein: CASRSGGGSPLHF. The sequence in DNA is TGTGCCAGCCGTTCGGGGGGCGGCTCACCCCTCCACTTT.